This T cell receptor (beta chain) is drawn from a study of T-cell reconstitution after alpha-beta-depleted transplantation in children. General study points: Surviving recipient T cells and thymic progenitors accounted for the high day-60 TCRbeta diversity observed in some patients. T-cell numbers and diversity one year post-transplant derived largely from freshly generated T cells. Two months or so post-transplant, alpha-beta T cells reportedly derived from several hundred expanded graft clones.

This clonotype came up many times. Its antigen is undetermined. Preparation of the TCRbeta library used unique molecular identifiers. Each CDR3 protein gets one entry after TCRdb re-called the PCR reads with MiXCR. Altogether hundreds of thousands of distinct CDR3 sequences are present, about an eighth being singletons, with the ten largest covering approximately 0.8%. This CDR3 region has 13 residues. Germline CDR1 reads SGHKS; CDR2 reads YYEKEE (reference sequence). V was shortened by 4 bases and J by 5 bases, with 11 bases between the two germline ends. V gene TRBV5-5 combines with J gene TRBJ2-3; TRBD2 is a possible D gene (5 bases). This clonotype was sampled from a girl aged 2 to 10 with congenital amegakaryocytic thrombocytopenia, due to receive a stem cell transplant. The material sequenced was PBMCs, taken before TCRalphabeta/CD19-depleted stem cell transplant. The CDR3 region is CASSQVRGDTQYF. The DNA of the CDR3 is TGTGCCAGCAGCCAGGTCCGGGGAGATACGCAGTATTTT. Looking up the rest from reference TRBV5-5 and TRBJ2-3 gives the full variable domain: DAGVTQSPTHLIKTRGQQVTLRCSPISGHKSVSWYQQVLGQGPQFIFQYYEKEERGRGNFPDRFSARQFPNYSSELNVNALLLGDSALYLCASSQVRGDTQYFGPGTRLTVL.